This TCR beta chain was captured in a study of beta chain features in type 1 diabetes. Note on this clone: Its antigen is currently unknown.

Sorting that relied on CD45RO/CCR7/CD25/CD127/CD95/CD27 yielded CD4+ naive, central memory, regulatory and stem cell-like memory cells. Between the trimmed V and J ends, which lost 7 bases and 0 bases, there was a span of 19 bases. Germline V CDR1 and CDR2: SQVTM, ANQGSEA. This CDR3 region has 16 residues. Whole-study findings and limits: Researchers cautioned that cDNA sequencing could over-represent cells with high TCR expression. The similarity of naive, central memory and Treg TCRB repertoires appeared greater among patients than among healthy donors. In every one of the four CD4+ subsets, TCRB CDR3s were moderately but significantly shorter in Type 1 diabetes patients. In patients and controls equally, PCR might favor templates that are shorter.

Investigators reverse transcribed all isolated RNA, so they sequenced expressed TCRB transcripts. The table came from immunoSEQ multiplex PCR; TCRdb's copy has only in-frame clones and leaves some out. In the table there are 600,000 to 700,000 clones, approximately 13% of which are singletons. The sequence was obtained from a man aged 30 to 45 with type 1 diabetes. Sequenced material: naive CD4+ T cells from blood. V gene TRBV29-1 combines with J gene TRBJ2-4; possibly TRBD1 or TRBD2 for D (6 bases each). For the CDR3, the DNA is TGCAGCGCCGCGTCGGGGGCCTCCTTAGCCAAAAACATTCAGTACTTC. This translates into CSAASGASLAKNIQYF.